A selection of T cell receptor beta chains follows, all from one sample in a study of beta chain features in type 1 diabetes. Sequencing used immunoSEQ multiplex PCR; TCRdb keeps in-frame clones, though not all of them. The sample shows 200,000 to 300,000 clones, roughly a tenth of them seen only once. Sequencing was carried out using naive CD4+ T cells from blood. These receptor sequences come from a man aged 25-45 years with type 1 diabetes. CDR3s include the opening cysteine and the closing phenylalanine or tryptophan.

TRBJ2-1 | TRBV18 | CASSPGDRDRALGEQFF
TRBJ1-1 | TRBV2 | CASSEVQLNTEAFF
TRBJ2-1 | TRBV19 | CASSRRGHALPYNEQFF
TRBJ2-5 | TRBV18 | CASSPSWGHETQYF
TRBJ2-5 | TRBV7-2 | CASSFSDRSETQYF
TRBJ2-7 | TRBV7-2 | CASSPRTGIYEQYF
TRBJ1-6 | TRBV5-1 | CASSQQGNNSPLHF
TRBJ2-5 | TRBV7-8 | CASSLSGQGALETQYF
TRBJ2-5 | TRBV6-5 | CASKGGGRETQYF
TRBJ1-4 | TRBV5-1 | CASSLGGSPGYEKLFF
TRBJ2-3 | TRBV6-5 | CASSPGQGNTDTQYF
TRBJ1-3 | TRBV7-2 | CASSLSGSGNTIYF
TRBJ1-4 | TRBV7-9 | CASSWIREGITNEKLFF
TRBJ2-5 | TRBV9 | CASSPQDETQYF
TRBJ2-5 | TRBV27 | CASRQGIEETQYF
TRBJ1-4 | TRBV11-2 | CASSARVREKLFF
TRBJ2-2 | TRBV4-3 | CASSQVMRTGELFF
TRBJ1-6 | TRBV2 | CASSGQGSGFPLHF
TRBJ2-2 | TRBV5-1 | CASSLDPPAGELFF
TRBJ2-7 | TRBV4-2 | CASSQRTDRGSYEQYF
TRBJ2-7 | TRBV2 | CASGPGRREQYF
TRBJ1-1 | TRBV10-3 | CAISEPNIPNTEAFF
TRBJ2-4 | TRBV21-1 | CASSKALSVAKNIQYF
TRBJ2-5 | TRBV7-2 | CASSLEERRVKYF
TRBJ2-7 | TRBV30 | CAWTSQDFSSYEQYF
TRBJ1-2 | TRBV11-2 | CASSSNSRYGYTF
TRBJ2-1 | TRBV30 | CAWSPVDEQFF
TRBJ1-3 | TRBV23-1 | CASNQSEDRSSGNTIYF
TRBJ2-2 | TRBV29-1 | CSASLTDHTGELFF
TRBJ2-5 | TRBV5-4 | CASSSGQVQSSETQYF
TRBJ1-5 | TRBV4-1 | CASSQGQGSQPQHF
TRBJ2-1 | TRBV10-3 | CAISTGDEQFF